This T cell receptor beta chain was retrieved from a study of blood T cell repertoires in COVID-19. In the study overall: Some COVID-19 samples were acute and others convalescent; all came from the United States, Italy and Spain. PBMCs, B-cell-depleted T cells, or T cells provided the cDNA or gDNA that made up the material.

Per the original methods: Amplified reference gene primers provided the basis for estimating nucleated cell counts. Profiled with immunoSEQ multiplex PCR; TCRdb holds only in-frame clones, not every one. The DNA gave D and trimming, while V, J and clone size come from that table. The sample holds some 240,000 clones, around 80% seen once. The CDR3 consists of 16 residues. With 0 bases removed from V and 1 base from J, the gap between germline ends came to 13 bases. The germline V gene has CDR1 KGHSH and CDR2 LQKENI. This clone has only one observation. The source is a woman aged 70-85 years with acute or convalescent COVID-19. Input material: peripheral blood. This chain links TRBV18 with TRBJ2-7; maybe TRBD1 (6 bases). The CDR3 loop is CASSPPGGRHSYEQYF. CDR3 bases: TGTGCCAGCTCACCACCTGGGGGCAGGCATTCCTACGAGCAGTACTTC.